This T cell receptor beta chain was captured in a study of PD-1 blockade in classical Hodgkin lymphoma. Using immunoSEQ multiplex PCR, the repertoire was profiled, and TCRdb retains in-frame clones only, with some absent. The top ten hold 37% of the sample, which has about 14,000 clones, more than 75% seen once. Whole-study results and caveats: Why repertoires differed is undefined; disease activity or prior therapy possibly contributed.

Germline CDR1 MNHEY, CDR2 SVGAGI. The CDR3 has 13 residues. With 5 bases removed from V and 11 bases from J, the gap between germline ends came to 16 bases. Each patient's relapse followed autologous stem cell transplantation, and brentuximab vedotin exposure varied. Note on this clone: Its target is not known.

The sample consisted of peripheral blood mononuclear cells (PBMCs), taken at baseline. This rearrangement joins TRBV6-5 to TRBJ1-5, with D unclear. This TCR derives from a human donor with classical Hodgkin lymphoma. CDR3: CASSPAWDLAQHF. The CDR3 DNA sequence: TGTGCCAGCAGTCCCGCTTGGGATTTAGCCCAGCATTTT.